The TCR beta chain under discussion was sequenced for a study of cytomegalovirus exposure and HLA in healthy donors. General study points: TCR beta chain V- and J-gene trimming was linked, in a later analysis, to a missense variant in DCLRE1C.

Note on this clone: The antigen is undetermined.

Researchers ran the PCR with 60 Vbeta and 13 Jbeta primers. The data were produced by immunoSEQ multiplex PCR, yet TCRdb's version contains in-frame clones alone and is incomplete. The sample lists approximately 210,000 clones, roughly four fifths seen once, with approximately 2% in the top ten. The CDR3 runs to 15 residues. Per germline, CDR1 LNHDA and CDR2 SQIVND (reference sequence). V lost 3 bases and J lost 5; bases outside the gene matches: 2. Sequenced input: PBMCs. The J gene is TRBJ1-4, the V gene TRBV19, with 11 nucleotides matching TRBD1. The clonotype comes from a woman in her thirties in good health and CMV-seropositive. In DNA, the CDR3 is TGTGCCAGTAGTATTCGGACAGGGGGCAATGAAAAACTGTTTTTT. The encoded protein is CASSIRTGGNEKLFF.